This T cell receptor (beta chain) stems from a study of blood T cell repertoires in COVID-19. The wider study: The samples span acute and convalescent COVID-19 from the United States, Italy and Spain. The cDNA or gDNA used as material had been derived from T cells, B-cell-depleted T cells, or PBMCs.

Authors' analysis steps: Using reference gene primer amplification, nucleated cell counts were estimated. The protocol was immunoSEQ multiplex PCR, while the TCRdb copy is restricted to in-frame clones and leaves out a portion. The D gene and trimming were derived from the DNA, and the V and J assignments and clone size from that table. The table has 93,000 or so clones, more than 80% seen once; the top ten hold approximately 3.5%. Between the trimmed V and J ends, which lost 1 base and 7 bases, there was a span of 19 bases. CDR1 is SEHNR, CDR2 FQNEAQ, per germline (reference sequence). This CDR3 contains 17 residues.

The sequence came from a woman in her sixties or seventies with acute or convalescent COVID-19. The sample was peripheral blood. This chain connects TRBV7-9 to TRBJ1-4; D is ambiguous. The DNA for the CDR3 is TGTGCCAGCAGCTTAGAGCGGGCCTCAGCTATCGGTGAAAAACTGTTTTTT. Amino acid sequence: CASSLERASAIGEKLFF. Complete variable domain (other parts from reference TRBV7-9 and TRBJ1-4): DTGVSQNPRHKITKRGQNVTFRCDPISEHNRLYWYRQTLGQGPEFLTYFQNEAQLEKSRLLSDRFSAERPKGSFSTLEIQRTEQGDSAMYLCASSLERASAIGEKLFFGSGTQLSVL.